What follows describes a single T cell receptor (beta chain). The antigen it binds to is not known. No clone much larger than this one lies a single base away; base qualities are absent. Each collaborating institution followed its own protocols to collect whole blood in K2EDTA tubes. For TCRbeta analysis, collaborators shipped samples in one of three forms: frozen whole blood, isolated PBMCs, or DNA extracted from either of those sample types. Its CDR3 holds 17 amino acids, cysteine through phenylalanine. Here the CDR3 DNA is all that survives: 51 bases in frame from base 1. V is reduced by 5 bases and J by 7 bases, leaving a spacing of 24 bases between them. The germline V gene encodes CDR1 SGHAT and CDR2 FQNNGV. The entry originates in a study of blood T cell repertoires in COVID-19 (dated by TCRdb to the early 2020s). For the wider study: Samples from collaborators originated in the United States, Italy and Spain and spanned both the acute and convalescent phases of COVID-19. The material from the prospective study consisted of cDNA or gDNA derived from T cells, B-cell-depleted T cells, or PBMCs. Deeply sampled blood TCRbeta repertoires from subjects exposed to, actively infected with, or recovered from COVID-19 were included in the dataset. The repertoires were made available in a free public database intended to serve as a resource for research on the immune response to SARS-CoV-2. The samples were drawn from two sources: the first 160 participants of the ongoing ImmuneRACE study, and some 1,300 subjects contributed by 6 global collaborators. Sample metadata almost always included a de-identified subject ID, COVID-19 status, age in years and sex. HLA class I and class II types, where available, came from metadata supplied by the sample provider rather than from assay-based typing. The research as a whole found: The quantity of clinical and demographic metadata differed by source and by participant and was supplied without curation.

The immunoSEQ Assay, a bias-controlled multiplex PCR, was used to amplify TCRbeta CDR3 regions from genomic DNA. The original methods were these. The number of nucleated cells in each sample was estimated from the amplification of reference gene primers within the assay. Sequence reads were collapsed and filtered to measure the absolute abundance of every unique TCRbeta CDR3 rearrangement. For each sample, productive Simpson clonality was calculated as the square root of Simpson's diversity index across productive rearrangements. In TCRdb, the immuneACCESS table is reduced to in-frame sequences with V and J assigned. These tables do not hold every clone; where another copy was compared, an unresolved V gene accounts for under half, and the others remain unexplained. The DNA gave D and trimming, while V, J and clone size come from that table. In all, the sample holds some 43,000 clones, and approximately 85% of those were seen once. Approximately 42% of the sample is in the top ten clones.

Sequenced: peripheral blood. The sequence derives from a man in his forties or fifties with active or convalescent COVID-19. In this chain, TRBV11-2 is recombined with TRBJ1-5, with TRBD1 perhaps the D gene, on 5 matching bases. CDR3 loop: CASSPSSEGTILQPQHF. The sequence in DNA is TGTGCCAGCAGCCCCTCCTCAGAGGGGACTATCTTACAGCCCCAGCATTTT.